The clone carrying this T cell receptor (beta chain) was counted a few times. Germline CDR1 SGHNT, CDR2 YYREEE (reference sequence). With 2 bases clipped from V and 4 bases from J, the junction kept 5 bases outside the gene matches. The CDR3 is made up of 14 amino acids. Sequenced by immunoSEQ multiplex PCR; TCRdb stores in-frame clones only, minus some. The sample lists about 100,000 clones, 85% to 90% occurring once. The source of the sample is a study of T cell responses to AZD1222 COVID-19 vaccine. The sample consisted of peripheral blood, taken on day 0 of AZD1222 vaccination. The chain employs TRBV5-4 and TRBJ2-7, with 8 nucleotides matching TRBD2. The receptor was derived from an adult in good health. CDR3 amino acids: CASSFGSGNYEQYF. For the CDR3, the DNA is TGTGCCAGCAGCTTCGGTAGCGGGAATTACGAGCAGTACTTC.